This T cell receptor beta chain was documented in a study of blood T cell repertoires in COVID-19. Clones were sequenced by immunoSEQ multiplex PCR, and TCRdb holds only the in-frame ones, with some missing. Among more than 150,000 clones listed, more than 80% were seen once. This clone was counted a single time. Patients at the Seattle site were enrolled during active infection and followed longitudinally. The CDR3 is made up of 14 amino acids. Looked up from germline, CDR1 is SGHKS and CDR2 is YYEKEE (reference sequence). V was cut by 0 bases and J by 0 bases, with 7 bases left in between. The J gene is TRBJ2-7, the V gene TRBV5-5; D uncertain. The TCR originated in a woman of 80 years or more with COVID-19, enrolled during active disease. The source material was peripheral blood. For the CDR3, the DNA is TGTGCCAGCAGCTTGGGCGGAAGCTCCTACGAGCAGTACTTC. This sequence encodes CASSLGGSSYEQYF.